The 20 T cell receptor beta chains listed next were all sequenced from one sample in a study of blood T cells in healthy people across ages. Next came a second PCR, run for about 7 to 12 cycles, which used a sample-barcoded 5' primer along with a J-beta primer mix. TCRdb itself ran the 5' RACE reads through MiXCR, one entry per CDR3 protein. The sample gives 2 million or so distinct CDR3 sequences, around 50% of which show up once; 2.1% is in the top ten. The sample comprised blood. All receptors derive from a woman between 35 and 50 years old in good health.

This chain joins TRBV15 and TRBJ1-1; no clear D. Germline V lookup: CDR1 LNHNV, CDR2 YYDKDF (reference sequence). CDR3 size: 12 residues. Trimming left V 5 bases short and J 4 bases short, with 8 bases between. CDR3 in amino acids: CATSPLGTEAFF. The CDR3 DNA sequence: TGTGCCACCAGCCCTCTTGGCACTGAAGCTTTCTTT.

This clonotype was counted between two and nine times. The gene calls are TRBV29-1 and TRBJ2-1, with TRBD2 matching over 9 bases. V lost 7 bases to trimming and J lost 9 bases; unmatched junction nucleotides: 16. CDR1 and CDR2 (germline): SQVTM, ANQGSEA. The CDR3 length is 15 residues. This CDR3 is CSEGGGAGQSREQFF. The DNA of the CDR3 is TGCAGCGAGGGCGGGGGGGCCGGGCAGTCCCGTGAGCAGTTCTTC.

V is TRBV28 and J is TRBJ1-6, with 8 bases aligning to TRBD1. V gave up 5 bases and J gave up 9 bases; unmatched junction bases: 9. Germline loops: CDR1 MDHEN, CDR2 SYDVKM. The CDR3 runs to 15 residues. The CDR3 loop reads CASSLKQGVRSPLHF. The CDR3 coding sequence is TGTGCCAGCAGTCTCAAACAGGGGGTACGTTCACCCCTCCACTTT.

For the CDR3, the DNA is TGTGCCAGCAGCGCGACAGGGTATAGCGCAGATACGCAGTATTTT. Translation: CASSATGYSADTQYF. The chain uses TRBV9 and TRBJ2-3; 7 nucleotides align to TRBD1. The CDR3 runs to 15 residues. Germline loops: CDR1 SGDLS, CDR2 YYNGEE. V lost 3 bases, J lost 4 bases, and 8 bases stayed unmatched.

The V gene is TRBV11-3, the J gene TRBJ2-1, with 12 bases fitting TRBD2. Germline CDR1 is SGHNT and CDR2 is YENEEA. The V gene end was trimmed by 4 bases and the J gene end by 7 bases; junction bases not matched to a gene: 5. The CDR3 has 15 residues. The CDR3 DNA reads as TGTGCCAGCAGCTATACCCTAGCGGGGGGGAATGAGCAGTTCTTC. This encodes CASSYTLAGGNEQFF. Full variable domain (rest looked up from reference TRBV11-3 and TRBJ2-1): EAGVVQSPRYKIIEKKQPVAFWCNPISGHNTLYWYLQNLGQGPELLIRYENEEAVDDSQLPKDRFSAERLKGVDSTLKIQPAELGDSAVYLCASSYTLAGGNEQFFGPGTRLTVL.

This clonotype turned up a few times. CDR3 in DNA: TGTGCCAGCAGTGAAGAACAGGGATACTACGAGCAGTACTTC. Its translation: CASSEEQGYYEQYF. The chain uses TRBV2 and TRBJ2-7; weak D call: TRBD1 (6 bases). Germline CDR1 reads SNHLY; CDR2 reads FYNNEI. V gave up 1 base and J gave up 3 bases, with 10 bases separating them. This CDR3 has 14 amino acids.

The J gene is TRBJ2-5, the V gene TRBV4-3, with D maybe TRBD1 (6 bases). The length of the CDR3 is 13 residues. CDR1 and CDR2 (germline): LGHNA, YSLEER. The ends were cut back, 0 bases at V and 9 bases at J, with 11 bases in the middle. CDR3 coding DNA: TGCGCCAGCAGCCAAGACCGTAAGGGGGCCCAGTACTTC. Translated: CASSQDRKGAQYF.

Only a few counts were recorded for this clonotype. The chain carries TRBV14 and TRBJ1-2; D not resolved. Germline V lookup: CDR1 SGHDN, CDR2 FVKESK. The CDR3 runs to 12 residues. The V gene lost 0 bases and the J gene lost 8 bases, with 7 bases spanning the gap. The CDR3 spells CASSQDPLGYTF. DNA for the CDR3: TGTGCCAGCAGCCAAGATCCGTTAGGCTACACCTTC.

The table lists this clonotype with a few counts. The chain couples TRBV27 to TRBJ1-2; D is uncertain. The V and J ends lost 10 bases and 5 bases respectively, with 8 bases between them. CDR3 length: 10 residues. CDR1 and CDR2 from the germline V gene are MNHEY and SMNVEV (reference sequence). Written as DNA, the CDR3 is TGTGCCAAGAGAGGTTATGGCTACACCTTC. It is translated as CAKRGYGYTF.

J is TRBJ2-2 and V is TRBV4-2; D might be TRBD1 (7 bases). V was clipped by 4 bases and J by 3 bases, with 15 bases between them. Germline V gives CDR1 LGHNA, CDR2 YNFKEQ. The CDR3 has 16 amino acids. The CDR3 DNA sequence: TGTGCCAGCAGCCCGGCAGGGGGGCCCGACACCGGGGAGCTGTTTTTT. Its protein product is CASSPAGGPDTGELFF.

This clonotype was seen once. The CDR3 is CASSLAAVGTGASEQFF. CDR3 coding DNA: TGTGCCAGCAGCCTTGCCGCTGTTGGGACAGGGGCTAGCGAGCAGTTCTTC. The gene calls are TRBV9 and TRBJ2-1, with TRBD1 matching 10 bases. V shed 4 bases and J 10 bases; nucleotides not matched to a gene: 17. In germline, CDR1 is SGDLS, CDR2 YYNGEE. CDR3 length: 17 residues.

V gene TRBV5-1 combines with J gene TRBJ2-1; 10 positions match TRBD1. Germline loops: CDR1 SGHRS, CDR2 YFSETQ. J gave up 12 bases and V 0 bases, and 12 bases lay outside the gene matches. The CDR3 runs to 16 residues. This CDR3 is CASSLGLSGQGRMQFF. The CDR3 bases are TGCGCCAGCAGCTTGGGTCTGTCGGGACAGGGGAGGATGCAGTTCTTC.

A remark on this clonotype: Because the CDR3 is missing its conserved closing phenylalanine or tryptophan, this is likely a read error. The CDR3 region has the DNA TGCAGTGCTAGAGATCAGGGGGTCCCGGGACAGGGATATGAGCAGTTCTTA. It translates to CSARDQGVPGQGYEQFL. The rearrangement joins TRBV20-1 to TRBJ2-1; the match to TRBD1 covers 9 bases. Germline CDR1 and CDR2: DFQATT and SNEGSKA (reference sequence). CDR3 length: 17 residues. V shed 0 bases and J 8 bases; nucleotides not matched to a gene: 14.

This clonotype turned up a few times. The CDR3 spells CASRAARGSTNTDTQYF. As DNA, the CDR3 is TGCGCCAGCCGGGCAGCAAGGGGGTCCACAAACACAGATACGCAGTATTTT. This rearrangement joins TRBV5-1 to TRBJ2-3; D perhaps matches TRBD1 (6 bases). With 7 bases removed from V and 2 bases from J, the gap between germline ends came to 23 bases. From germline, CDR1 is SGHRS and CDR2 YFSETQ. This CDR3 comprises 17 residues. Full variable domain (missing parts from reference TRBV5-1 and TRBJ2-3): KAGVTQTPRYLIKTRGQQVTLSCSPISGHRSVSWYQQTPGQGLQFLFEYFSETQRNKGNFPGRFSGRQFSNSRSEMNVSTLELGDSALYLCASRAARGSTNTDTQYFGPGTRLTVL.

The rearrangement joins TRBV9 to TRBJ2-3, with D hard to call. The germline V gene encodes CDR1 SGDLS and CDR2 YYNGEE. The CDR3 loop spans 16 amino acids. Trimming cost V 3 bases and J 2 bases, with 16 bases left between them. The CDR3 sequence: CASSARLDTSTDTQYF. The DNA of the CDR3 is TGTGCCAGCAGCGCCCGTCTCGACACATCCACAGATACGCAGTATTTT.

The chain links TRBV10-3 to TRBJ2-1; no clear D. V lost 8 bases, J lost 4 bases, and 6 bases lay in between. The CDR3 spans 11 residues. CDR1 and CDR2 (germline): ENHRY, SYGVKD. CDR3 nucleotides: TGTGCCATCGGGATGTACAATGAGCAGTTCTTC. This sequence encodes CAIGMYNEQFF.

Worth noting for this clonotype: One junction end does not reproduce the germline sequence, and a read error may be involved. The V and J genes are TRBV5-5 and TRBJ1-2, with unresolved D. Germline V gene lookup returns CDR1 SGHKS and CDR2 YYEKEE (reference sequence). This CDR3 spans 14 amino acids. This chain's CDR3 is CTSSLADVLYGYTF. The DNA of the CDR3 is TGTACCAGCAGCTTAGCGGATGTCCTCTATGGCTACACCTTC.

The chain couples TRBV20-1 to TRBJ1-5, with D hard to call. This CDR3 spans 15 amino acids. CDR1 is DFQATT and CDR2 is SNEGSKA in the germline V gene (reference sequence). Trimming removed 0 bases at V and 3 bases at J, with 12 bases between. The CDR3 here is CSARDDRVNNQPQHF. CDR3 DNA: TGCAGTGCTAGAGATGACCGAGTGAACAATCAGCCCCAGCATTTT.

In this sample, this clonotype turned up a few times. This chain uses TRBV6-6 with TRBJ1-6, with no clear D. The CDR3 totals 13 residues. V dropped 8 bases and J dropped 10 bases, with 15 bases sitting between them. Per germline, CDR1 MNHNY and CDR2 SVGAGI (reference sequence). CDR3 in DNA: TGTGCCAGCTATTTTGGGGTGAGGTCACCCCTCCACTTT. Translated, it gives CASYFGVRSPLHF.

Here the CDR3 reads CASSWGQGAYNEQFF. As DNA, the CDR3 is TGCGCCAGCAGCTGGGGCCAGGGCGCCTACAATGAGCAGTTCTTC. This sequence joins TRBV5-1 and TRBJ2-1; possibly TRBD1 for D (5 bases). Trimming took 3 bases from V and 2 from J, leaving 12 bases between them. CDR1 and CDR2 (germline): SGHRS, YFSETQ. This CDR3 is built from 15 residues.